This T cell receptor beta chain was retrieved from a study of beta chain features in type 1 diabetes. Notes on the study in general: Type 1 diabetes patients had fewer VDJ junction insertions and more deletions.

The V gene lost 0 bases and the J gene lost 8 bases, with 11 bases spanning the gap. Germline CDR1 and CDR2: SGHRS and YFSETQ. CDR3 length equals 14 residues. Reverse transcribing all isolated RNA meant expressed TCRB transcripts were sequenced. Using immunoSEQ multiplex PCR, the repertoire was profiled, and TCRdb retains in-frame clones only, with some absent. This sample yields about 350,000 clones, of which around a fifth are seen a single time; 0.044% belongs to the top ten. This clone came up once. Its antigen is unknown. The sequence derives from a woman between 18 and 29 years old in good health. The rearrangement joins TRBV5-1 to TRBJ1-4; possibly TRBD1 for D (5 bases). The specimen was naive CD4+ T cells from blood. CDR3 sequence (DNA): TGCGCCAGCAGCTTGGAGGGGTTTCGAGAAAAACTGTTTTTT. Protein product: CASSLEGFREKLFF.